This T cell receptor (beta chain) was sequenced for a study of shared clonotypes between healthy human individuals. In regard to this clone: The antigen is undetermined.

General study findings and limits: It was only blood that was sampled, and tissue repertoires likely differ. Non-shared clonotypes had lower generation probabilities than those shared by all four donors. Compared with memory subsets, naive subsets generally had larger estimated richness.

Sequenced by immunoSEQ multiplex PCR; TCRdb stores in-frame clones only, minus some. The sample contains around 1.9 million clones, approximately 94% of which appear only once. Only CD45RO-negative cells positively selected for CCR7 counted as naive CD8 cells, so terminally differentiated effector memory CD45RA+ cells were excluded. Each donor was a Caucasian adult residing in Nashville, Tennessee. The TCR originated in a man aged 18 to 35 in good health. Some clones in this sample may be carry-over from other donors' samples. Sequencing was performed on naive CD8+ T cells from PBMCs.

The CDR3 here is CASSSGTSGPWNEQFF. CDR3 coding DNA: TGTGCCAGCTCAAGCGGGACTAGCGGTCCCTGGAATGAGCAGTTCTTC. The chain uses TRBV18 and TRBJ2-1; 11 nucleotides line up with TRBD2. The V and J ends lost 5 bases and 7 bases, in that order; junction bases with no gene match: 10. Germline lookup yields CDR1 KGHSH and CDR2 LQKENI. CDR3 length: 16 amino acids.